These 17 T cell receptor beta chains were all obtained from the same sample, sequenced in a study of blood T cell repertoires in COVID-19. Assay used: immunoSEQ multiplex PCR; TCRdb lists only in-frame clones, some missing. The sample has some 99,000 clones, about 87% seen once; the top ten hold roughly 7%. Sequencing was carried out using peripheral blood. The receptors here all came from a woman aged 50 to 65 with acute or convalescent COVID-19.

The rearrangement joins TRBV19 to TRBJ2-1; TRBD1 matches 9 bases. After removal of 4 bases from V and 9 bases from J, the junction contained 10 bases not matched to a gene. The CDR3 totals 15 residues. Germline CDR1 and CDR2: LNHDA and SQIVND (reference sequence). This chain's CDR3 is CASSTQHRGLGEQFF. The CDR3 DNA reads TGTGCCAGTAGTACGCAGCACAGGGGGCTGGGTGAGCAGTTCTTC.

This clone was seen just once. This rearrangement joins TRBV9 to TRBJ2-3; tentatively, D is TRBD2 (6 bases). Germline V lookup: CDR1 SGDLS, CDR2 YYNGEE. The V end lost 0 bases, the J end lost 5 bases, and 10 bases lay between the germline ends. This CDR3 is built from 14 residues. The CDR3 nucleotides are TGTGCCAGCAGCGTAGAACTAGCTGAAGATACGCAGTATTTT. This gives the protein CASSVELAEDTQYF.

This chain connects TRBV7-9 to TRBJ2-1; TRBD2 agrees at 9 bases. Trimming removed 5 bases from V and 3 bases from J; junction bases left unmatched: 8. Per germline, CDR1 SEHNR and CDR2 FQNEAQ (reference sequence). The CDR3 is 16 residues long. The CDR3 sequence: CASSPRGRGGYNEQFF. For the CDR3, the DNA is TGTGCCAGCAGCCCCCGGGGGCGGGGGGGCTACAATGAGCAGTTCTTC.

The chain joins TRBV19 to TRBJ1-5; tentative D call: TRBD1 (6 bases). The germline V gene has CDR1 LNHDA and CDR2 SQIVND (reference sequence). This CDR3 has 13 residues. V was clipped by 7 bases and J by 7 bases, with 14 bases between them. Here the CDR3 DNA reads TGTGCCAGTAATACAGGGTTGGAGCAGCCCCAGCATTTT. Translating gives CASNTGLEQPQHF.

This sequence joins TRBV28 and TRBJ1-4; 7 nucleotides align to TRBD1. V shed 4 bases, J shed 5 bases, and the junction held 4 bases outside the gene matches. The CDR3 totals 14 residues. Germline assignment: CDR1 MDHEN and CDR2 SYDVKM. The DNA for the CDR3 is TGTGCCAGCAGTTCCGGGACAGAAAATGAAAAACTGTTTTTT. Encoded protein: CASSSGTENEKLFF.

The chain joins TRBV5-1 to TRBJ1-5, with 8 bases aligning to TRBD1. V shed 0 bases, J shed 5 bases, and the junction held 1 base outside the gene matches. The CDR3 totals 14 residues. Germline assignment: CDR1 SGHRS and CDR2 YFSETQ. The CDR3 DNA sequence: TGCGCCAGCAGCTTGGCGGACAGGGATCAGCCCCAGCATTTT. Translated: CASSLADRDQPQHF.

The V call is TRBV5-1, the J call TRBJ2-1; maybe TRBD2 (7 bases). The length of the CDR3 is 16 residues. Trimming pared 1 base from V and 4 bases from J, leaving 15 bases between. The germline V gene encodes CDR1 SGHRS and CDR2 YFSETQ. DNA of the CDR3: TGCGCCAGCAGCTTGTGGGGGGGCAGTTCTTACAATGAGCAGTTCTTC. Translating it yields CASSLWGGSSYNEQFF.

The rearrangement uses TRBV6-2 or TRBV6-3 and TRBJ1-2, with D perhaps TRBD1 (5 bases). This CDR3 is 13 amino acids long. V dropped 4 bases and J dropped 4 bases, with 10 bases sitting between them. Looked up from germline, CDR1 is MNHEY and CDR2 is SVGEGT. CDR3 in DNA: TGTGCCAGCAGTTCCGGGGGAGTCTATGGCTACACCTTC. Translation: CASSSGGVYGYTF.

The CDR3 DNA is TGTGCCAGCAGCGTTTCTAAAAACTTACCGGGCTACACCTTC. Amino acid sequence: CASSVSKNLPGYTF. The rearrangement joins TRBV9 to TRBJ1-2; D is undetermined. Between the trimmed V and J ends, which lost 2 bases and 8 bases, there was a span of 16 bases. The length of the CDR3 is 14 residues. Germline V gene data show CDR1 as SGDLS and CDR2 as YYNGEE. The full variable domain, with the rest looked up from reference TRBV9 and TRBJ1-2, is DSGVTQTPKHLITATGQRVTLRCSPRSGDLSVYWYQQSLDQGLQFLIQYYNGEERAKGNILERFSAQQFPDLHSELNLSSLELGDSALYFCASSVSKNLPGYTFGSGTRLTVV.

This clone has a handful of counts. The chain couples TRBV7-3 to TRBJ2-1; 7 nucleotides match TRBD2. The CDR3 is made up of 13 amino acids. Germline trimming cut 2 bases from V and 7 bases from J; bases unmatched to any gene: 2. Looked up from germline, CDR1 is SGHTA and CDR2 is FQGTGA. The CDR3 bases are TGTGCCAGCAGCTTAGGGGGGGAAAATGAGCAGTTCTTC. This gives the protein CASSLGGENEQFF.

The rearrangement uses TRBV7-9 and TRBJ1-4; TRBD1 aligns across 7 bases. From germline, CDR1 is SEHNR and CDR2 FQNEAQ (reference sequence). V lost 2 bases to trimming and J lost 7 bases; unmatched junction nucleotides: 4. CDR3 size: 14 residues. The CDR3, as DNA: TGTGCCAGCAGCTTAAGGGGGCTCGGTGAAAAACTGTTTTTT. This gives the protein CASSLRGLGEKLFF.

This clone was seen ten or more times. This CDR3 is CASSPESGDYEQYF. The CDR3 DNA follows: TGTGCCAGCAGCCCCGAGTCAGGGGACTACGAGCAGTACTTC. The chain uses TRBV9 and TRBJ2-7; possibly TRBD1 for D (6 bases). V dropped 4 bases and J dropped 3 bases, with 14 bases sitting between them. The germline V gene has CDR1 SGDLS and CDR2 YYNGEE. This CDR3 has 14 amino acids. The variable domain in full, with the rest retrieved from reference TRBV9 and TRBJ2-7, is DSGVTQTPKHLITATGQRVTLRCSPRSGDLSVYWYQQSLDQGLQFLIQYYNGEERAKGNILERFSAQQFPDLHSELNLSSLELGDSALYFCASSPESGDYEQYFGPGTRLTVT.

This chain uses TRBV6-2 or TRBV6-3 with TRBJ2-7, with D possibly being TRBD2 (6 bases). V lost 0 bases and J 2 bases, leaving 14 bases between the germline ends. Germline V gene lookup returns CDR1 MNHEY and CDR2 SVGEGT. The CDR3 totals 16 residues. CDR3 sequence: CASSYSSGGIAYEQYF. CDR3 DNA: TGTGCCAGCAGTTACTCGAGTGGGGGGATCGCCTACGAGCAGTACTTC.

The chain is built from TRBV14 and TRBJ2-7; 10 bases fit TRBD2. The CDR3 has 14 residues. V lost 7 bases and J lost 6; bases outside the gene matches: 9. Germline CDR1 reads SGHDN; CDR2 reads FVKESK. The CDR3 coding sequence is TGTGCCAGCAAGTCAAGCGGGGGGGCCGTCGAGCAGTACTTC. Its translation is CASKSSGGAVEQYF.

The chain recombines TRBV2 with TRBJ2-2, with 7 positions matching TRBD1. Trimming removed 7 bases from V and 6 bases from J; junction bases left unmatched: 2. The CDR3 length is 12 residues. Germline values: CDR1 SNHLY, CDR2 FYNNEI. CDR3 bases: TGTGCCAGCACCCAGGGGGCCGGGGAGCTGTTTTTT. Encoded protein: CASTQGAGELFF.

The chain couples TRBV18 to TRBJ2-2; 9 positions agree with TRBD1. From germline, CDR1 is KGHSH and CDR2 LQKENI. Losses at the gene ends were 6 bases for V and 4 bases for J; bases not matched to a gene: 6. The CDR3 consists of 15 residues. Here the CDR3 reads CASSSGTGTTGELFF. DNA of the CDR3: TGTGCCAGCTCGTCCGGGACAGGGACCACCGGGGAGCTGTTTTTT.

The V call is TRBV5-4, the J call TRBJ1-5; 11 bases agree with TRBD1. Losses at the gene ends were 4 bases for V and 4 bases for J; bases not matched to a gene: 10. The CDR3 covers 17 residues. Germline CDR1 is SGHNT and CDR2 is YYREEE (reference sequence). The CDR3 DNA reads as TGTGCCAGCAGCGCTATGGGACAGGGGGGGAATAATCAGCCCCAGCATTTT. Its translation is CASSAMGQGGNNQPQHF.